These 20 T cell receptor beta chains originate from one sample sequenced in a study of CD8 T cells in Susac syndrome. Random hexamers were used to reverse transcribe about 0.45 to 1 ug of RNA. TCRdb re-called the immunoSEQ multiplex PCR reads through MiXCR, storing one row per CDR3 protein. The table has some 190,000 distinct CDR3 sequences, roughly 94% seen once. Material for sequencing was CD4+ T cells from PBMCs. The source of these receptors is a human donor in good health.

This sequence joins TRBV5-1 and TRBJ2-3, with 7 bases aligning to TRBD1. The CDR3 length is 17 residues. Trimming removed 1 base from V and 4 bases from J; junction bases left unmatched: 12. Looked up from germline, CDR1 is SGHRS and CDR2 is YFSETQ. The CDR3 here is CASSLFMRSTGADTQYF. DNA for the CDR3: TGCGCCAGCAGCTTGTTCATGCGGTCAACAGGGGCAGATACGCAGTATTTT.

V and J are TRBV7-9 and TRBJ2-5, with D perhaps matching TRBD1 or TRBD2 (5 bases each). CDR1 and CDR2 from the germline V gene are SEHNR and FQNEAQ (reference sequence). The CDR3 is 15 amino acids. Trimming pared 1 base from V and 1 base from J, leaving 10 bases between. CDR3 in DNA: TGTGCCAGCAGCTTAGACGGGGCAGCCCAAGAGACCCAGTACTTC. Its protein product is CASSLDGAAQETQYF. Filled out from reference TRBV7-9 and TRBJ2-5, the complete variable domain reads DTGVSQNPRHKITKRGQNVTFRCDPISEHNRLYWYRQTLGQGPEFLTYFQNEAQLEKSRLLSDRFSAERPKGSFSTLEIQRTEQGDSAMYLCASSLDGAAQETQYFGPGTRLLVL.

This chain joins TRBV24-1 and TRBJ2-2; D gene ambiguous. Trimming cost V 5 bases and J 4 bases, with 13 bases left between them. Per the germline V gene, CDR1 is KGHDR and CDR2 is SFDVKD. The CDR3 is 15 amino acids. DNA of the CDR3: TGTGCCACCAGTGCCTTCACCGATCTCACCGGGGAGCTGTTTTTT. Translating it yields CATSAFTDLTGELFF.

The V call is TRBV28, the J call TRBJ2-5; a weak D match, TRBD2 (8 bases). V dropped 7 bases and J dropped 4 bases, with 16 bases sitting between them. The CDR3 consists of 14 residues. Germline V gene data show CDR1 as MDHEN and CDR2 as SYDVKM. CDR3 in DNA: TGTGCCAGCAACCCGGGAGGGGGCTCAGAGACCCAGTACTTC. Its translation: CASNPGGGSETQYF.

The chain employs TRBV6-6 and TRBJ2-7; 7 nucleotides line up with TRBD1. Germline trimming cut 2 bases from V and 0 bases from J; bases unmatched to any gene: 4. Germline CDR1 reads MNHNY; CDR2 reads SVGAGI (reference sequence). CDR3 length equals 15 residues. The DNA for the CDR3 is TGTGCCAGCAGTTACCAGGGACAGAACTCCTACGAGCAGTACGTC. Translation gives CASSYQGQNSYEQYV.

This clonotype is a singleton in its sample. The chain uses TRBV7-2 and TRBJ2-6; no clear D gene. Trimming cost V 2 bases and J 2 bases, with 7 bases left between them. Per the germline V gene, CDR1 is SGHTA and CDR2 is FQGNSA. The CDR3 totals 15 residues. DNA of the CDR3: TGTGCCAGCAGCTTAACGACTCCTGGGGCCAACGTCCTGACTTTC. As protein: CASSLTTPGANVLTF.

This sequence joins TRBV20-1 and TRBJ1-2; possibly TRBD1 for D (6 bases). The germline V gene has CDR1 DFQATT and CDR2 SNEGSKA (reference sequence). The V and J ends lost 6 bases and 9 bases respectively, with 17 bases between them. The CDR3 runs 12 residues. The CDR3, as DNA: TGCAGTGCCCGCAACCAGGGGACGCGCTACACCTTC. Translating gives CSARNQGTRYTF.

The chain carries TRBV18 and TRBJ1-5; D remains unclear. V lost 1 base and J lost 5, with 6 bases in between. This CDR3 has 13 residues. CDR1 and CDR2 from the germline V gene are KGHSH and LQKENI. This CDR3 is CASSPLLDQPQHF. The CDR3 nucleotides read TGTGCCAGCTCACCACTCTTAGATCAGCCCCAGCATTTT.

The genes are TRBV4-1 and TRBJ2-6, with TRBD2 as a possible D gene (5 bases). Trimming shortened V by 0 bases and J by 0 bases, and 15 bases separated the two germline ends. This CDR3 comprises 19 residues. Germline lookup yields CDR1 MGHRA and CDR2 YSYEKL. CDR3 sequence (DNA): TGCGCCAGCAGCCAAGATCGTTCGGGGTGGGTCTCTGGGGCCAACGTCCTGACTTTC. This codes for CASSQDRSGWVSGANVLTF.

The chain links TRBV5-1 to TRBJ2-5; 7 nucleotides line up with TRBD1. CDR1 is SGHRS and CDR2 is YFSETQ in the germline V gene. The junction had 6 bases not matched to a gene; V was cut back by 0 bases and J by 1 base. CDR3 size: 16 residues. CDR3 residues: CASSLEGQNFQETQYF. The CDR3 nucleotides are TGCGCCAGCAGCTTGGAGGGACAGAATTTCCAAGAGACCCAGTACTTC.

To note about this clonotype: A read error may produce the germline difference seen at one junction end. The chain recombines TRBV28 with TRBJ2-3; TRBD2 matches at 8 bases. The CDR3 covers 13 residues. Per the germline V gene, CDR1 is MDHEN and CDR2 is SYDVKM. CDR3 in DNA: TGTGCCAGCAGTTCACGTCTCGCGGGAGGCCGTGGATTT. Translation gives CASSSRLAGGRGF.

This sequence joins TRBV20-1 and TRBJ2-7, with D perhaps matching TRBD1 or TRBD2 (5 bases each). The length of the CDR3 is 13 residues. CDR1 is DFQATT and CDR2 is SNEGSKA in the germline V gene (reference sequence). Trimming removed 5 bases at V and 5 bases at J, with 16 bases between. CDR3 amino acids: CSAPGQGFNEQYV. CDR3 coding DNA: TGCAGTGCTCCGGGGCAGGGCTTTAACGAGCAGTACGTC.

The chain has TRBV29-1 and TRBJ2-1; TRBD1 agrees at 8 bases. Trimming took 7 bases from V and 10 from J; bases not matched to a gene: 12. Germline loops: CDR1 SQVTM, CDR2 ANQGSEA. The CDR3 is 13 residues long. CDR3 sequence (DNA): TGCAGCGCCCCCCGGACAGGGTACATGGAGCAGTTCTTC. It specifies CSAPRTGYMEQFF.

The chain carries TRBV20-1 and TRBJ1-6; 9 nucleotides agree with TRBD1. The trim removed 3 bases at V and 4 bases at J, leaving 10 bases unmatched. Germline V CDR1 and CDR2: DFQATT, SNEGSKA (reference sequence). The CDR3 totals 17 residues. The CDR3 loop reads CSARLPFGTGYNSPLHF. DNA of the CDR3: TGCAGTGCTAGGCTCCCTTTCGGGACAGGGTATAATTCACCCCTCCACTTT.

The chain employs TRBV9 and TRBJ2-2; D is possibly TRBD2 (5 bases). Trimming cost V 0 bases and J 0 bases, with 9 bases left between them. Germline CDR1 reads SGDLS; CDR2 reads YYNGEE. This CDR3 has 16 residues. CDR3 bases: TGTGCCAGCAGCGTAGCCGCCGGGGCGAACACCGGGGAGCTGTTTTTT. This translates into CASSVAAGANTGELFF.

V usage is TRBV20-1 and J usage is TRBJ1-5, with D perhaps TRBD1 (6 bases). Between the trimmed V and J ends, which lost 6 bases and 1 base, there was a span of 10 bases. Per the germline V gene, CDR1 is DFQATT and CDR2 is SNEGSKA (reference sequence). The CDR3 spans 13 residues. The CDR3 region is CSAGGWSNQPQHF. CDR3 coding DNA: TGCAGTGCCGGGGGCTGGAGCAATCAGCCCCAGCATTTT.

V is TRBV11-1 and J is TRBJ2-1; D not certain. The length of the CDR3 is 13 residues. The V gene lost 3 bases and the J gene lost 3 bases, with 6 bases spanning the gap. The germline gives CDR1 SGHAT, CDR2 FQDESV (reference sequence). CDR3 region: CASSLRSYNEQFF. CDR3 DNA: TGTGCCAGCAGCTTGCGCAGCTACAATGAGCAGTTCTTC.

V and J are TRBV7-6 and TRBJ1-1; no clear D gene. Trimming cost V 3 bases and J 6 bases, with 8 bases left between them. Germline CDR1 reads SGHVS; CDR2 reads FNYEAQ. The CDR3 is 12 amino acids. In nucleotides, the CDR3 is TGTGCCAGCAGCTTGCTCACAGCTGAAGCTTTCTTT. Its protein product is CASSLLTAEAFF.

The V and J genes are TRBV7-9 and TRBJ1-2; TRBD1 is a possible D gene (6 bases). CDR1 SEHNR and CDR2 FQNEAQ come from the germline V gene (reference sequence). V was shortened by 1 base and J by 3 bases, with 6 bases between the two germline ends. The CDR3 consists of 13 residues. CDR3 in amino acids: CASSLEGDYGYTF. CDR3 bases: TGTGCCAGCAGCTTAGAGGGGGACTATGGCTACACCTTC.

The genes are TRBV11-2 and TRBJ2-3; D not certain. Germline V gene data show CDR1 as SGHAT and CDR2 as FQNNGV. The V end lost 2 bases, the J end lost 2 bases, and 5 bases lay between the germline ends. This CDR3 comprises 13 residues. CDR3 nucleotides: TGTGCCAGCAGCTTACCCCTCACAGATACGCAGTATTTT. As protein: CASSLPLTDTQYF.